The 29 T cell receptor beta chains below come from one sample, sequenced in a study of cytomegalovirus exposure and HLA in healthy donors. Primers: 60 Vbeta forward and 13 Jbeta reverse. Measured with immunoSEQ multiplex PCR; TCRdb has only the in-frame clones, and not every one. Of around 90,000 clones listed, roughly three quarters are singletons. Specimen: PBMCs. The source of these receptors is a man younger than 40 in good health and CMV-seronegative.

This chain links TRBV5-1 with TRBJ1-4; D not resolved. Germline loops: CDR1 SGHRS, CDR2 YFSETQ. Between the trimmed V and J ends, which lost 7 bases and 6 bases, there was a span of 13 bases. CDR3 length equals 13 residues. DNA of the CDR3: TGCGCCAGCTCCAGCGGGGTTCATGAAAAACTGTTTTTT. This codes for CASSSGVHEKLFF.

The gene calls are TRBV25-1 and TRBJ2-5, with 9 bases that match TRBD1. Trimming took 4 bases from V and 7 from J; bases not matched to a gene: 10. The CDR3 contains 15 residues. Germline V lookup: CDR1 MGHDK, CDR2 SYGVNS. Here the CDR3 reads CASSGPGTGFGTQYF. The CDR3 DNA sequence: TGTGCCAGCAGTGGTCCCGGGACAGGGTTTGGGACCCAGTACTTC.

The chain uses TRBV4-2 and TRBJ2-5, with 8 bases lining up with TRBD2. Unmatched junction bases numbered 12, after V lost 4 bases and J lost 5 bases. This CDR3 is built from 16 residues. Germline V gene sequence: CDR1 LGHNA, CDR2 YNFKEQ. The CDR3 sequence: CASSPKGTRDLETQYF. The CDR3 bases are TGTGCCAGCAGCCCGAAGGGGACTAGAGATCTGGAGACCCAGTACTTC.

The chain combines TRBV14 with TRBJ1-2; possibly TRBD1 for D (6 bases). CDR1 SGHDN and CDR2 FVKESK come from the germline V gene. The CDR3 length is 14 residues. V was trimmed by 4 bases and J by 2 bases, leaving 11 bases between them. This CDR3 reads CASSRRGENYGYTF. CDR3 sequence (DNA): TGTGCCAGCAGCCGCAGGGGAGAGAACTATGGCTACACCTTC.

This clone occurred a few times. This rearrangement joins TRBV7-2 to TRBJ1-3; D not resolved. Trimming left V 1 base short and J 1 base short, with 5 bases between. From germline, CDR1 is SGHTA and CDR2 FQGNSA. The CDR3 is 14 amino acids. CDR3 region: CASSLVRSGNTIYF. CDR3 bases: TGTGCCAGCAGCTTAGTCAGGTCTGGAAACACCATATATTTT.

The V gene is TRBV6-1, the J gene TRBJ1-5, with TRBD1 as a possible D gene (6 bases). V dropped 8 bases and J dropped 11 bases, with 22 bases sitting between them. There are 14 residues in the CDR3. Germline V gives CDR1 MNHNS, CDR2 SASEGT. CDR3 in amino acids: CASGGEQGYGAQHF. The CDR3 nucleotides are TGTGCCAGCGGGGGGGAACAGGGCTATGGGGCCCAGCATTTT.

This sequence joins TRBV2 and TRBJ1-1; D unclear. V was pared by 6 bases and J by 0 bases, with 8 bases between. Germline CDR1 reads SNHLY; CDR2 reads FYNNEI. This CDR3 contains 13 residues. CDR3 protein: CASSDGMNTEAFF. The CDR3, as DNA: TGTGCCAGCAGCGACGGGATGAACACTGAAGCTTTCTTT.

V is TRBV5-4 and J is TRBJ2-1, with D uncertain. CDR1 and CDR2 from the germline V gene are SGHNT and YYREEE (reference sequence). This CDR3 has 13 residues. The ends were cut back, 0 bases at V and 9 bases at J, with 10 bases in the middle. The CDR3 spells CASSLVRASEQFF. DNA for the CDR3: TGTGCCAGCAGCTTGGTACGAGCAAGTGAGCAGTTCTTC.

The genes are TRBV30 and TRBJ1-2, with 8 bases identical to TRBD1. This CDR3 region has 13 residues. J lost 7 bases, V lost 2 bases, and 6 bases had no gene match. The V gene's germline CDR1 is GTSNPN and CDR2 SVGIG (reference sequence). CDR3 loop: CAWSQQGVGGYTF. The CDR3 DNA is TGTGCCTGGAGTCAACAGGGGGTAGGTGGCTACACCTTC.

This clone was recorded a few times. The chain couples TRBV2 to TRBJ2-3; perhaps TRBD1 as D (6 bases). The V gene lost 11 bases and the J gene lost 0 bases, with 12 bases spanning the gap. Per the germline V gene, CDR1 is SNHLY and CDR2 is FYNNEI. The CDR3 is made up of 13 amino acids. The CDR3 loop reads CALGTLSTDTQYF. In DNA form, the CDR3 reads TGTGCCCTGGGGACACTCAGCACAGATACGCAGTATTTT.

This clone was counted once. CDR3 coding DNA: TGTGCCAGTAGTGGGCGACAGGAAGGAGCCGGCCGGACTGAAGCTTTCTTT. Translated, it gives CASSGRQEGAGRTEAFF. V gene TRBV19 combines with J gene TRBJ1-1, with D possibly TRBD1 on 6 matching bases. CDR3 length: 17 amino acids. The germline V gene has CDR1 LNHDA and CDR2 SQIVND (reference sequence). V gave up 5 bases and J gave up 5 bases, with 24 bases separating them. The complete variable domain, with remaining parts taken from reference TRBV19 and TRBJ1-1, reads DGGITQSPKYLFRKEGQNVTLSCEQNLNHDAMYWYRQDPGQGLRLIYYSQIVNDFQKGDIAEGYSVSREKKESFPLTVTSAQKNPTAFYLCASSGRQEGAGRTEAFFGQGTRLTVV.

The chain links TRBV18 to TRBJ1-1; D possibly corresponds to TRBD1 (6 bases). The CDR3 length is 14 residues. The V end was cut by 3 bases, the J end by 1 base, with 9 bases between. Germline lookup yields CDR1 KGHSH and CDR2 LQKENI. The CDR3 here is CASSPPRGNTEAFF. The DNA of the CDR3 is TGTGCCAGCTCACCCCCCAGGGGGAACACTGAAGCTTTCTTT.

CDR3 loop: CATQDSAMNTEAFF. In DNA, the CDR3 is TGTGCCACACAGGACAGCGCCATGAACACTGAAGCTTTCTTT. The gene calls are TRBV19 and TRBJ1-1; D may be TRBD1 (6 bases). Trimming removed 10 bases at V and 0 bases at J, with 15 bases between. CDR3 length: 14 amino acids. Germline CDR1 and CDR2: LNHDA and SQIVND (reference sequence).

This sequence joins TRBV5-1 and TRBJ2-2, with D perhaps matching TRBD2 (5 bases). CDR1 and CDR2 from the germline V gene are SGHRS and YFSETQ. V lost 3 bases, J lost 6 bases, and 12 bases lay in between. This CDR3 contains 14 residues. Written as DNA, the CDR3 is TGCGCCAGCAGCTCAATCGGGGTTCCCGGGGAGCTGTTTTTT. Its translation is CASSSIGVPGELFF.

The V call is TRBV30, the J call TRBJ2-3; TRBD2 agrees at 8 bases. Trimming cost V 1 base and J 0 bases; bases outside gene matches: 3. CDR1 and CDR2 from the germline V gene are GTSNPN and SVGIG (reference sequence). CDR3 length equals 15 residues. The CDR3 DNA is TGTGCCTGGAGTGAGACTAGCGCGAGCACAGATACGCAGTATTTT. Protein: CAWSETSASTDTQYF.

The V call is TRBV5-6, the J call TRBJ2-7; weak D call: TRBD2 (6 bases). The CDR3 has 15 amino acids. The V gene's germline CDR1 is SGHDT and CDR2 YYEEEE. The germline V and J ends were trimmed by 0 bases and 0 bases, with 10 bases remaining between them. CDR3 bases: TGTGCCAGCAGCTTGGTGGCGGGAAGCTCCTACGAGCAGTACTTC. Translating gives CASSLVAGSSYEQYF.

This clone was seen once. The V gene is TRBV28, the J gene TRBJ1-2; a weak D match, TRBD1 (5 bases). This CDR3 contains 12 residues. In germline, CDR1 is MDHEN, CDR2 SYDVKM. V shed 2 bases and J shed 7 bases, with 8 bases lying between them. This CDR3 reads CASSLDQGGYTF. The CDR3 coding sequence is TGTGCCAGCAGTTTAGATCAGGGTGGCTACACCTTC.

The chain uses TRBV12-5 and TRBJ2-7, with 9 bases aligning to TRBD1. J lost 3 bases, V lost 1 base, and 4 bases had no gene match. CDR3 length equals 15 residues. The germline V gene encodes CDR1 LGHNT and CDR2 FRNRAP. The CDR3 is CASGLGGTGSYEQYF. As DNA, the CDR3 is TGTGCTAGTGGTTTGGGCGGGACAGGGAGCTACGAGCAGTACTTC.

The rearrangement uses TRBV13 and TRBJ2-7; TRBD1 agrees at 7 bases. V lost 3 bases, J lost 8 bases, and 7 bases stayed unmatched. CDR3 size: 13 residues. The germline CDR1 and CDR2 sequences are PRHDT and FYEKMQ (reference sequence). CDR3 loop: CASSFGTDNQQYF. CDR3 sequence (DNA): TGTGCCAGCAGCTTCGGGACAGATAACCAGCAGTACTTC.

The V call is TRBV5-1, the J call TRBJ2-7; 7 bases map to TRBD1. This CDR3 is 14 amino acids long. CDR1 SGHRS and CDR2 YFSETQ come from the germline V gene. Losses at the gene ends were 4 bases for V and 3 bases for J; bases not matched to a gene: 7. The CDR3 is CASSPTDRLYEQYF. CDR3 bases: TGCGCCAGCAGCCCTACGGACAGGCTCTACGAGCAGTACTTC.

This chain connects TRBV7-9 to TRBJ1-4; D is unresolved. CDR1 SEHNR and CDR2 FQNEAQ come from the germline V gene (reference sequence). V lost 6 bases, J lost 7 bases, and 6 bases lay in between. This CDR3 spans 11 amino acids. The CDR3 bases are TGTGCCAGCAGTTCTATTGAAAAACTGTTTTTT. Its translation: CASSSIEKLFF. Full variable domain (remainder filled in from reference TRBV7-9 and TRBJ1-4): DTGVSQNPRHKITKRGQNVTFRCDPISEHNRLYWYRQTLGQGPEFLTYFQNEAQLEKSRLLSDRFSAERPKGSFSTLEIQRTEQGDSAMYLCASSSIEKLFFGSGTQLSVL.

CDR3 residues: CASSFQGWTDTQYF. The CDR3 DNA follows: TGTGCCAGCAGCTTCCAGGGTTGGACAGATACGCAGTATTTT. The chain carries TRBV7-9 and TRBJ2-3; tentative D call: TRBD1 (5 bases). The germline V gene encodes CDR1 SEHNR and CDR2 FQNEAQ (reference sequence). Deletions cut 3 bases from V and 3 bases from J, with 10 bases between. CDR3 length equals 14 residues.

The sample holds a few counts of this clone. The DNA for the CDR3 is TGTGCCAGCAGCCAAGTTGAATCCGGGAGAGGGATGAACACTGAAGCTTTCTTT. Protein: CASSQVESGRGMNTEAFF. The chain employs TRBV4-2 and TRBJ1-1; D unresolved. This CDR3 is 18 amino acids long. Germline CDR1 and CDR2: LGHNA and YNFKEQ. The ends were cut back, 1 base at V and 0 bases at J, with 18 bases in the middle.

This clone ranks as large. The chain has TRBV19 and TRBJ1-1; D gene unclear. Trimming shortened V by 5 bases and J by 5 bases, and 9 bases separated the two germline ends. Germline CDR1 reads LNHDA; CDR2 reads SQIVND (reference sequence). The CDR3 runs to 12 residues. The CDR3 sequence: CASSPEGTEAFF. The DNA for the CDR3 is TGTGCCAGTAGTCCTGAGGGAACTGAAGCTTTCTTT.

The chain uses TRBV9 and TRBJ2-2, with 8 nucleotides matching TRBD1. Germline V lookup: CDR1 SGDLS, CDR2 YYNGEE. The CDR3 loop spans 16 amino acids. V was pared by 0 bases and J by 4 bases, with 5 bases of the junction left unmatched. The CDR3 loop reads CASSVAATGATGELFF. For the CDR3, the DNA is TGTGCCAGCAGCGTAGCGGCGACAGGGGCCACCGGGGAGCTGTTTTTT.

This chain connects TRBV9 to TRBJ1-2; TRBD1 matches at 7 bases. This CDR3 has 15 amino acids. The V and J ends lost 5 bases and 3 bases, in that order; junction bases with no gene match: 10. CDR1 SGDLS and CDR2 YYNGEE come from the germline V gene. The CDR3 region has the DNA TGTGCCAGCAGGGGACTCGGACAGGAAGACTATGGCTACACCTTC. Its protein product is CASRGLGQEDYGYTF. Drawing the rest from reference TRBV9 and TRBJ1-2, the complete variable domain is DSGVTQTPKHLITATGQRVTLRCSPRSGDLSVYWYQQSLDQGLQFLIQYYNGEERAKGNILERFSAQQFPDLHSELNLSSLELGDSALYFCASRGLGQEDYGYTFGSGTRLTVV.

J is TRBJ2-5 and V is TRBV9; tentatively, D is TRBD1 (5 bases). Between the trimmed V and J ends, which lost 0 bases and 5 bases, there was a span of 11 bases. This CDR3 has 14 amino acids. Looked up from germline, CDR1 is SGDLS and CDR2 is YYNGEE. DNA of the CDR3: TGTGCCAGCAGCGTAGGCAGGGCAAGGGAGACCCAGTACTTC. Translated: CASSVGRARETQYF.

In this sample, this clone turned up once. The chain employs TRBV27 and TRBJ1-6, with 9 bases matching TRBD1. The CDR3 extends over 14 amino acids. CDR1 is MNHEY, CDR2 SMNVEV, per germline (reference sequence). V lost 7 bases and J lost 7; bases outside the gene matches: 5. The DNA of the CDR3 is TGTGCCAGCAACCGGGACAGGGACAATTCACCCCTCCACTTT. It encodes CASNRDRDNSPLHF.

V gene TRBV18 combines with J gene TRBJ2-3, with D perhaps matching TRBD1 (5 bases). The germline gives CDR1 KGHSH, CDR2 LQKENI. The CDR3 spans 15 residues. V lost 0 bases and J 3 bases, leaving 10 bases between the germline ends. The CDR3, as DNA: TGTGCCAGCTCACCACCCGGCAGGGCTACAGATACGCAGTATTTT. This gives the protein CASSPPGRATDTQYF.